This T cell receptor beta chain was sequenced during a study of response to subunit inactivated influenza vaccine. Overall study findings and caveats: Authors suggested each seasonal flu vaccination may recruit only limited numbers of new T cells.

Note on this clonotype: Its antigen is unknown.

Using its own MiXCR run on the RT-PCR reads, TCRdb lists one record per CDR3 protein. The sample carries under 550,000 distinct CDR3 sequences, less than 8% recorded once. CDR1 KGHSH and CDR2 LQKENI come from the germline V gene. CDR3 length: 15 amino acids. V gave up 2 bases and J gave up 4 bases; unmatched junction bases: 2. V is TRBV18 and J is TRBJ2-7; 13 bases line up with TRBD2. This sample comprised PBMCs from blood, obtained around 2 years after vaccination. This TCR derives from a man aged 50-75 years who received an inactivated influenza vaccine. In DNA, the CDR3 is TGTGCCAGCTCACCAGAGGGACTAGCGGGATACGAGCAGTACTTC. Amino acid sequence: CASSPEGLAGYEQYF.